Sequencing of this T cell receptor (beta chain) was carried out in a study of early T cells in non-severe SARS-CoV-2 infection. The wider study: Whole-blood bulk RNA, unsorted, was sequenced, and chains were unpaired.

In the library, individual cDNA molecules carried attached unique molecular identifiers. Using its own MiXCR run on the 5' RACE reads, TCRdb lists one record per CDR3 protein. The data contain under 60,000 distinct CDR3 sequences, roughly 9% of them singletons. This CDR3 is built from 15 residues. The origin of this receptor is an adult who was a healthcare worker with PCR-confirmed SARS-CoV-2 infection or an uninfected control (not recorded which). The chain links TRBV21-1 to TRBJ2-1; the table gives TRBD1 as D, unverified against the DNA. TRBV21-1 is assigned pseudogene status. The sequenced sample was whole blood, obtained at baseline. The CDR3 bases are TGTGCCAGCAGCAAAGGCGGGGGACCTTACAATGAGCAGTTCTTC. It encodes CASSKGGGPYNEQFF.